The next 14 T cell receptor beta chains were all read from a single sample in a study of blood T cell repertoires in COVID-19. Method: immunoSEQ multiplex PCR; TCRdb's copy keeps in-frame clones and lacks some. The sample records roughly 330,000 clones, approximately 90% being singletons. Material: PBMCs or T cells enriched from blood (not recorded which). The receptors shown here come from a woman in her late teens or twenties who had recovered from COVID-19.

The chain combines TRBV7-3 with TRBJ1-1; D is ambiguous. Germline CDR1 and CDR2: SGHTA and FQGTGA. The CDR3 is 13 amino acids. The V and J ends lost 1 base and 3 bases respectively, with 6 bases between them. This CDR3 reads CASSLSSDTEAFF. The CDR3 DNA is TGTGCCAGCAGCTTAAGTTCGGACACTGAAGCTTTCTTT.

This sequence joins TRBV7-9 and TRBJ1-1; tentative D call: TRBD1 (6 bases). V was clipped by 5 bases and J by 14 bases, with 21 bases between them. The CDR3 covers 13 residues. From germline, CDR1 is SEHNR and CDR2 FQNEAQ (reference sequence). CDR3 DNA sequence: TGTGCCAGCAGCCCTGCCCTGGACAGTTTAGGGTTCTTT. Its protein is CASSPALDSLGFF.

This clone was seen a single time. The CDR3 DNA reads as TGTGCCAGCAGCCCCCCCCGCGGGACTGGCATTGAGCAGTTCTTC. The encoded protein is CASSPPRGTGIEQFF. This chain joins TRBV7-9 and TRBJ2-1; TRBD2 is a possible D gene (6 bases). Trimming removed 5 bases at V and 9 bases at J, with 20 bases between. This CDR3 spans 15 amino acids. Germline CDR1 SEHNR, CDR2 FQNEAQ (reference sequence).

V usage is TRBV30 and J usage is TRBJ1-1; 12 bases agree with TRBD1. CDR1 is GTSNPN, CDR2 SVGIG, per germline (reference sequence). The CDR3 loop spans 16 amino acids. Trimming at V came to 5 bases and at J to 4 bases, leaving 11 bases not matched to a gene. Here the CDR3 DNA reads TGTGCCTGGGCGGGACAGGGGGCCGTGGGGACCACTGAAGCTTTCTTT. Encoded protein: CAWAGQGAVGTTEAFF.

This clone was recorded once. The chain is built from TRBV5-1 and TRBJ2-1; tentatively, D is TRBD2 (5 bases). This CDR3 has 14 amino acids. V dropped 4 bases and J dropped 2 bases, with 10 bases sitting between them. The germline CDR1 and CDR2 sequences are SGHRS and YFSETQ. The CDR3 sequence: CASSEGFPYNEQFF. The DNA of the CDR3 is TGCGCCAGCAGCGAGGGTTTCCCCTACAATGAGCAGTTCTTC.

This clone has just one count. J is TRBJ1-1 and V is TRBV5-6, with 8 bases aligning to TRBD1. CDR1 and CDR2 (germline): SGHDT, YYEEEE. Trimming at V came to 4 bases and at J to 3 bases, leaving 17 bases not matched to a gene. The CDR3 extends over 18 amino acids. The CDR3 loop reads CASSPTLSRTGRDTEAFF. CDR3 coding DNA: TGTGCCAGCAGCCCTACATTATCTCGGACAGGGCGGGACACTGAAGCTTTCTTT.

V and J are TRBV24-1 and TRBJ2-2; 10 bases are a match to TRBD2. The length of the CDR3 is 16 residues. CDR1 KGHDR and CDR2 SFDVKD come from the germline V gene. V shed 4 bases, J shed 3 bases, and the junction held 4 bases outside the gene matches. The CDR3 spells CATSDVAGGDTGELFF. CDR3 in DNA: TGTGCCACCAGTGACGTAGCGGGGGGCGACACCGGGGAGCTGTTTTTT.

This clone was detected only once. V is TRBV4-1 and J is TRBJ2-5; 7 nucleotides align to TRBD1. This CDR3 contains 15 residues. Germline CDR1 is MGHRA and CDR2 is YSYEKL. After removal of 1 base from V and 5 bases from J, the junction contained 7 bases not matched to a gene. The CDR3 DNA sequence: TGCGCCAGCAGCCAAGTGACAGGGTTCGGGGAGACCCAGTACTTC. This sequence encodes CASSQVTGFGETQYF.

This chain links TRBV7-8 with TRBJ2-3; the match to TRBD2 covers 12 bases. The germline V gene has CDR1 SGHVS and CDR2 FQNEAQ. The CDR3 runs 18 residues. V shed 1 base, J shed 1 base, and the junction held 6 bases outside the gene matches. CDR3: CASSLGLAGDVGTDTQYF. In DNA form, the CDR3 reads TGTGCCAGCAGCTTAGGACTAGCGGGGGATGTGGGCACAGATACGCAGTATTTT.

This chain connects TRBV11-2 to TRBJ2-1; 11 bases map to TRBD2. Germline lookup yields CDR1 SGHAT and CDR2 FQNNGV. This CDR3 region has 16 residues. The ends lost 5 bases at V and 2 bases at J; junction bases unmatched: 5. CDR3 sequence: CASSPFSGGAYNEQFF. CDR3 nucleotides: TGTGCCAGCAGCCCGTTTAGCGGGGGGGCCTACAATGAGCAGTTCTTC.

The chain uses TRBV30 and TRBJ1-4, with a possible D match to TRBD1 (6 bases). V was shortened by 6 bases and J by 3 bases, with 11 bases between the two germline ends. CDR1 GTSNPN and CDR2 SVGIG come from the germline V gene (reference sequence). The CDR3 runs 13 residues. The CDR3 protein is CACPGQPNEKLFF. The CDR3 coding sequence is TGTGCCTGTCCGGGACAACCTAATGAAAAACTGTTTTTT.

This clone has just one count. The J gene is TRBJ2-1, the V gene TRBV7-9, with 10 bases lining up with TRBD2. Germline trimming cut 2 bases from V and 7 bases from J; bases unmatched to any gene: 11. This CDR3 has 17 residues. Germline V gene sequence: CDR1 SEHNR, CDR2 FQNEAQ (reference sequence). CDR3 region: CASSLRAGGPSRNEQFF. The DNA for the CDR3 is TGTGCCAGCAGCTTAAGAGCGGGAGGGCCGAGTAGAAATGAGCAGTTCTTC.

V gene TRBV30 combines with J gene TRBJ1-1; 8 bases align to TRBD1. V was pared by 1 base and J by 4 bases, with 11 bases of the junction left unmatched. The CDR3 contains 16 residues. Per germline, CDR1 GTSNPN and CDR2 SVGIG (reference sequence). CDR3 DNA: TGTGCCTGGAGTGGAGTCCCAGGGACAGGAGCCACTGAAGCTTTCTTT. Its translation is CAWSGVPGTGATEAFF. Full variable domain (rest looked up from reference TRBV30 and TRBJ1-1): SQTIHQWPATLVQPVGSPLSLECTVEGTSNPNLYWYRQAAGRGLQLLFYSVGIGQISSEVPQNLSASRPQDRQFILSSKKLLLSDSGFYLCAWSGVPGTGATEAFFGQGTRLTVV.

This chain uses TRBV25-1 with TRBJ2-3, with a weak D call TRBD2 (5 bases). In germline, CDR1 is MGHDK, CDR2 SYGVNS. The CDR3 extends over 15 amino acids. Trimming removed 0 bases at V and 4 bases at J, with 11 bases between. As DNA, the CDR3 is TGTGCCAGCAGTGAATATGAGGGTGGCGCAGATACGCAGTATTTT. This codes for CASSEYEGGADTQYF.